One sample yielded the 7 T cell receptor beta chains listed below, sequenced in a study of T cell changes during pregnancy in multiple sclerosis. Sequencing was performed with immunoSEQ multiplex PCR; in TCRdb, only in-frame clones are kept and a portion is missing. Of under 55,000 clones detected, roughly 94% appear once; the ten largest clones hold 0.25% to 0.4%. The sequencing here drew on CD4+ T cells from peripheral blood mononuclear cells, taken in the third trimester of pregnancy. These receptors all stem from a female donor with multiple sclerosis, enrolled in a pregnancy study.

CDR3 bases: TGTGCCAGCAGTGTTACGGTGGTATTACAAGAGACCCAGTACTTC. Protein product: CASSVTVVLQETQYF. The gene calls are TRBV2 and TRBJ2-5; no clear D. The germline CDR1 and CDR2 sequences are SNHLY and FYNNEI. The V gene lost 4 bases and the J gene lost 2 bases, with 14 bases spanning the gap. The CDR3 consists of 15 residues.

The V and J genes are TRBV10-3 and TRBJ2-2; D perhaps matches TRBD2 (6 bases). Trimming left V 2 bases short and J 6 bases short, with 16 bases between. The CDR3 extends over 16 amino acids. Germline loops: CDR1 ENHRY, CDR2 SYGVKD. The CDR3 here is CAISERGGRMAGELFF. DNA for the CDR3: TGTGCCATCAGTGAGCGTGGAGGGAGAATGGCCGGGGAGCTGTTTTTT.

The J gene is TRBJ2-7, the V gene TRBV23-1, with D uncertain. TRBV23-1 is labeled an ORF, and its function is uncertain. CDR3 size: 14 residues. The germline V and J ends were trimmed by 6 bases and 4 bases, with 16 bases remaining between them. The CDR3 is CASSHRLEQYEQYF. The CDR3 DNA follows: TGCGCCAGCAGCCACCGCCTGGAGCAATACGAGCAGTACTTC.

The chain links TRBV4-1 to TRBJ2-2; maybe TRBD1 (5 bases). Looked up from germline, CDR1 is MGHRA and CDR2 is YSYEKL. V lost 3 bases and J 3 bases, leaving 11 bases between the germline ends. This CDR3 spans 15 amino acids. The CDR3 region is CASSHRDRDTGELFF. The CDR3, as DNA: TGCGCCAGCAGCCACCGAGACAGAGACACCGGGGAGCTGTTTTTT.

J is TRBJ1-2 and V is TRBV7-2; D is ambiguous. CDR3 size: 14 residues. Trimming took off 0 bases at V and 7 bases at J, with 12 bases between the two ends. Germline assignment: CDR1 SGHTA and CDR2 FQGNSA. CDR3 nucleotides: TGTGCCAGCAGCTTAGCCACAGCATCAGTTGGCTACACCTTC. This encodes CASSLATASVGYTF.

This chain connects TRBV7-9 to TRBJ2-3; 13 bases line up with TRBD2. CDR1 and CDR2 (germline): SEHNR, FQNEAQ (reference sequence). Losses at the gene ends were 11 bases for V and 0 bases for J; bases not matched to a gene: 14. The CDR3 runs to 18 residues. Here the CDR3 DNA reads TGTGCCCTCGACACTAGCGGGGGGGCCGGATCGAGCACAGATACGCAGTATTTT. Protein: CALDTSGGAGSSTDTQYF.

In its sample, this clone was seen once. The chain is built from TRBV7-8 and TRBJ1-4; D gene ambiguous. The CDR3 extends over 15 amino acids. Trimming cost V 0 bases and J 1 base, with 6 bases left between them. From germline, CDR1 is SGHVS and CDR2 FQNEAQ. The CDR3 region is CASSLAGRTNEKLFF. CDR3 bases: TGTGCCAGCAGCTTAGCGGGCAGAACTAATGAAAAACTGTTTTTT.